These 26 T cell receptor beta chains share one sample of origin, sequenced in a study of cytomegalovirus exposure and HLA in healthy donors. The method was immunoSEQ multiplex PCR; TCRdb's version includes in-frame clones alone and lacks a portion of them. The table includes under 75,000 clones, approximately 96% detected once. The sample consisted of PBMCs. The receptors were gathered from a young woman in good health and CMV-seropositive.

The chain employs TRBV30 and TRBJ2-3; the match to TRBD2 covers 11 bases. Germline-derived CDR1 and CDR2 are GTSNPN and SVGIG (reference sequence). The CDR3 extends over 16 amino acids. The trim removed 5 bases at V and 3 bases at J, leaving 10 bases unmatched. The CDR3 spells CAWDIGTSGRTDTQYF. The CDR3 DNA is TGTGCCTGGGATATAGGTACTAGCGGGAGAACAGATACGCAGTATTTT.

The CDR3 here is CASSPGLEYEQFF. The CDR3 nucleotides read TGTGCCAGCTCACCAGGACTAGAGTATGAGCAGTTCTTC. The gene calls are TRBV18 and TRBJ2-1; 7 bases map to TRBD2. This CDR3 contains 13 residues. The ends lost 2 bases at V and 8 bases at J; junction bases unmatched: 3. CDR1 is KGHSH and CDR2 is LQKENI in the germline V gene.

The CDR3 protein is CASSAPGGVSYTF. The CDR3 DNA reads as TGTGCCAGCAGTGCCCCAGGAGGGGTAAGCTACACCTTC. The chain employs TRBV6-5 and TRBJ1-2, with TRBD1 as a possible D gene (5 bases). Looked up from germline, CDR1 is MNHEY and CDR2 is SVGAGI. CDR3 size: 13 residues. V lost 5 bases, J lost 9 bases, and 16 bases lay in between.

V is TRBV29-1 and J is TRBJ2-7; 8 nucleotides align to TRBD1. V lost 2 bases, J lost 5 bases, and 2 bases stayed unmatched. CDR3 length: 12 residues. Germline-derived CDR1 and CDR2 are SQVTM and ANQGSEA. Here the CDR3 DNA reads TGCAGCGTTGAAATGACAGGGGACGAGCAGTACTTC. This encodes CSVEMTGDEQYF.

This chain connects TRBV7-8 to TRBJ1-1, with 9 bases that match TRBD1. CDR1 SGHVS and CDR2 FQNEAQ come from the germline V gene. CDR3 length equals 14 residues. After removal of 2 bases from V and 6 bases from J, the junction contained 4 bases not matched to a gene. CDR3 sequence: CASSLRTGAAEAFF. CDR3 nucleotide sequence: TGTGCCAGCAGCTTACGGACAGGGGCCGCTGAAGCTTTCTTT.

The chain carries TRBV2 and TRBJ1-4; D uncertain. The ends were cut back, 6 bases at V and 8 bases at J, with 13 bases in the middle. Germline V gene lookup returns CDR1 SNHLY and CDR2 FYNNEI. The CDR3 spans 13 residues. The CDR3 DNA is TGTGCCAGCAGGAGATACCCGGGAGAAAAACTGTTTTTT. Translation gives CASRRYPGEKLFF. Looking up the rest from reference TRBV2 and TRBJ1-4 gives the full variable domain: EPEVTQTPSHQVTQMGQEVILRCVPISNHLYFYWYRQILGQKVEFLVSFYNNEISEKSEIFDDQFSVERPDGSNFTLKIRSTKLEDSAMYFCASRRYPGEKLFFGSGTQLSVL.

V is TRBV27 and J is TRBJ1-5, with 8 bases matching TRBD1. The CDR3 covers 14 residues. The V and J ends lost 2 bases and 9 bases, in that order; junction bases with no gene match: 6. Germline V gene data show CDR1 as MNHEY and CDR2 as SMNVEV (reference sequence). The chain's CDR3 is CASSLGTGPSPQHF. DNA for the CDR3: TGTGCCAGCAGTTTAGGGACAGGTCCATCGCCCCAGCATTTT.

The chain is built from TRBV28 and TRBJ1-4; D is perhaps TRBD1 (6 bases). The CDR3 has 14 residues. Trimming left V 7 bases short and J 4 bases short, with 13 bases between. The V gene's germline CDR1 is MDHEN and CDR2 SYDVKM. The CDR3 is CASTRQANNEKLFF. Here the CDR3 DNA reads TGTGCCAGCACCCGACAGGCGAATAATGAAAAACTGTTTTTT.

This clone is a singleton in its sample. The chain employs TRBV13 and TRBJ1-1; TRBD1 might be the D (6 bases). Germline V gene sequence: CDR1 PRHDT, CDR2 FYEKMQ (reference sequence). The CDR3 has 13 residues. The V end was cut by 5 bases, the J end by 4 bases, with 11 bases between. The CDR3 nucleotides are TGTGCCAGCAGCCCCCCAGGGGCCACTGAAGCTTTCTTT. This gives the protein CASSPPGATEAFF.

A note on this clone: Additional DNA sequences in this sample encode the identical CDR3. The rearrangement links TRBV27 to TRBJ2-2; the D gene is possibly TRBD1 (6 bases). The CDR3 is 14 residues long. V was trimmed by 8 bases and J by 4 bases, leaving 14 bases between them. From germline, CDR1 is MNHEY and CDR2 SMNVEV (reference sequence). Here the CDR3 reads CASLRTVGTGELFF. The DNA of the CDR3 is TGTGCCAGCCTTCGGACAGTGGGCACCGGGGAGCTGTTTTTT.

The gene calls are TRBV27 and TRBJ2-2; 10 bases are shared with TRBD2. The germline V gene has CDR1 MNHEY and CDR2 SMNVEV (reference sequence). The V and J ends lost 3 bases and 6 bases, in that order; junction bases with no gene match: 10. There are 17 residues in the CDR3. CDR3 amino acids: CASSLPSGRDSAGELFF. CDR3 sequence (DNA): TGTGCCAGCAGTTTGCCCAGCGGGAGGGATAGCGCCGGGGAGCTGTTTTTT.

The chain carries TRBV5-5 and TRBJ2-2; 11 bases match TRBD1. After removal of 6 bases from V and 4 bases from J, the junction contained 5 bases not matched to a gene. The CDR3 length is 15 residues. Germline V gives CDR1 SGHKS, CDR2 YYEKEE (reference sequence). CDR3 bases: TGTGCCAGCATCCTGGACAGGGGGCGCACCGGGGAGCTGTTTTTT. Protein product: CASILDRGRTGELFF.

The genes are TRBV29-1 and TRBJ1-1, with D perhaps TRBD1 (5 bases). The CDR3 has 14 amino acids. With 1 base removed from V and 1 base from J, the gap between germline ends came to 10 bases. In germline, CDR1 is SQVTM, CDR2 ANQGSEA. The CDR3 nucleotides read TGCAGCGTTGAAGTGACAGATACGAACACTGAAGCTTTCTTT. Amino acid sequence: CSVEVTDTNTEAFF.

The gene calls are TRBV14 and TRBJ1-2; D may be TRBD1 (6 bases). This CDR3 spans 14 amino acids. Trimming took off 5 bases at V and 4 bases at J, with 14 bases between the two ends. CDR1 and CDR2 (germline): SGHDN, FVKESK. As DNA, the CDR3 is TGTGCCAGCAGCTCTCCTGACAGGAGCTATGGCTACACCTTC. Translating it yields CASSSPDRSYGYTF.

CDR3 loop: CASSISGAGNTIYF. The CDR3 bases are TGTGCCAGTAGTATATCAGGGGCTGGAAACACCATATATTTT. The chain has TRBV19 and TRBJ1-3, with D perhaps TRBD1 (6 bases). CDR1 is LNHDA, CDR2 SQIVND, per germline (reference sequence). The CDR3 sequence is 14 residues long. Deletions cut 2 bases from V and 2 bases from J, with 7 bases between.

V gene TRBV5-4 combines with J gene TRBJ2-6, with 12 nucleotides matching TRBD2. Germline assignment: CDR1 SGHNT and CDR2 YYREEE (reference sequence). V lost 4 bases to trimming and J lost 0 bases; unmatched junction nucleotides: 8. This CDR3 is built from 19 residues. The CDR3 loop is CASSPRLAGALSGANVLTF. In DNA form, the CDR3 reads TGTGCCAGCAGCCCGAGACTAGCGGGAGCCCTCTCTGGGGCCAACGTCCTGACTTTC.

This sequence joins TRBV6-4 and TRBJ2-1; perhaps TRBD2 as D (5 bases). The germline V gene encodes CDR1 MRHNA and CDR2 SNTAGT. This CDR3 spans 13 amino acids. V lost 5 bases to trimming and J lost 3 bases, with 8 bases between them. The CDR3 DNA reads as TGTGCCAGCAGTCCAGCGGACTACAATGAGCAGTTCTTC. This gives the protein CASSPADYNEQFF.

J is TRBJ2-1 and V is TRBV29-1, with 7 positions matching TRBD2. The CDR3 covers 14 residues. The J segment lost 5 bases and the V segment lost 3 bases, leaving 7 bases of the junction unmatched. Germline CDR1 is SQVTM and CDR2 is ANQGSEA. The CDR3 is CSVELREYDNEQFF. In DNA form, the CDR3 reads TGCAGCGTTGAGTTGCGGGAGTACGACAATGAGCAGTTCTTC.

V and J are TRBV11-2 and TRBJ1-2; D is unclear. This CDR3 has 12 amino acids. The V gene lost 1 base and the J gene lost 8 bases, with 8 bases spanning the gap. Germline values: CDR1 SGHAT, CDR2 FQNNGV. The CDR3 loop is CASSLGGGGYTF. The CDR3 nucleotides are TGTGCCAGCAGCTTAGGGGGAGGAGGCTACACCTTC.

The chain couples TRBV11-2 to TRBJ2-7; TRBD2 matches 12 bases. Germline V CDR1 and CDR2: SGHAT, FQNNGV. The CDR3 has 15 residues. With 4 bases clipped from V and 2 bases from J, the junction kept 3 bases outside the gene matches. CDR3 loop: CASSSTSGGTYEQYF. The CDR3, as DNA: TGTGCCAGCAGCTCGACTAGCGGGGGTACCTACGAGCAGTACTTC.

V gene TRBV28 combines with J gene TRBJ2-7; perhaps TRBD1 as D (6 bases). This CDR3 has 16 amino acids. The V gene lost 4 bases and the J gene lost 2 bases, with 18 bases spanning the gap. The germline gives CDR1 MDHEN, CDR2 SYDVKM. The CDR3 bases are TGTGCCAGCAGTTCCAACAGGGATGGGAAGACCTACGAGCAGTACTTC. Translated: CASSSNRDGKTYEQYF.

This clone is a singleton in its sample. The V gene is TRBV28, the J gene TRBJ2-6, with TRBD1 identical over 7 bases. Germline-derived CDR1 and CDR2 are MDHEN and SYDVKM. The CDR3 is 18 amino acids. The V gene end was trimmed by 6 bases and the J gene end by 4 bases; junction bases not matched to a gene: 15. CDR3 nucleotides: TGTGCCAGCAGCCCAACTGGCACAGGGGTTCAAGGGGCCAACGTCCTGACTTTC. It codes for CASSPTGTGVQGANVLTF.

This clone was counted once. The chain has TRBV6-1 and TRBJ2-4, with TRBD1 as a possible D gene (5 bases). V gave up 8 bases and J gave up 2 bases, with 16 bases separating them. CDR1 MNHNS and CDR2 SASEGT come from the germline V gene. CDR3 length equals 15 residues. CDR3: CASSGAGATKNIQYF. CDR3 nucleotide sequence: TGTGCCAGCTCTGGGGCAGGAGCCACCAAAAACATTCAGTACTTC.

The CDR3 is CASKLTSGSGDEQFF. As DNA, the CDR3 is TGCGCCAGCAAGCTTACTAGCGGGAGCGGCGATGAGCAGTTCTTC. This rearrangement joins TRBV10-2 to TRBJ2-1, with 11 bases matching TRBD2. Germline V gene sequence: CDR1 WSHSY, CDR2 SAAADI. The CDR3 has 15 residues. Germline trimming cut 7 bases from V and 8 bases from J; bases unmatched to any gene: 10.

The rearrangement uses TRBV6-1 and TRBJ1-1; the D is unclear. Germline-derived CDR1 and CDR2 are MNHNS and SASEGT. This CDR3 spans 14 amino acids. V shed 2 bases and J shed 1 base, with 8 bases lying between them. CDR3 protein: CASSEPAGNTEAFF. In nucleotides, the CDR3 is TGTGCCAGCAGTGAACCGGCAGGGAACACTGAAGCTTTCTTT.

The V call is TRBV28, the J call TRBJ2-7; TRBD1 aligns across 7 bases. The CDR3 totals 15 residues. From germline, CDR1 is MDHEN and CDR2 SYDVKM. J gave up 3 bases and V 2 bases, and 7 bases lay outside the gene matches. The CDR3 loop is CASSLPDRANYEQYF. In DNA form, the CDR3 reads TGTGCCAGCAGTTTACCCGACAGGGCCAACTACGAGCAGTACTTC.